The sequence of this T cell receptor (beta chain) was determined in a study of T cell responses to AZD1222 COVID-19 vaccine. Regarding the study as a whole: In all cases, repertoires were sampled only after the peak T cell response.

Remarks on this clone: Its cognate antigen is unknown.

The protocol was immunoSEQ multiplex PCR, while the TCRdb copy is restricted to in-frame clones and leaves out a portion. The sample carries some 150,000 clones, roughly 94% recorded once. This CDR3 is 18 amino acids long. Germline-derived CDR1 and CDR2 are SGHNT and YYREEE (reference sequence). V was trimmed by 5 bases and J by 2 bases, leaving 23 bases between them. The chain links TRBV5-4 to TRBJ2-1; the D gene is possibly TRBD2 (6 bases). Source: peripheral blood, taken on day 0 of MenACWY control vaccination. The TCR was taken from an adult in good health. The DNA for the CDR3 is TGTGCCAGCAGTGCGACGGGACTCGGTGTGAGGGCCTACAATGAGCAGTTCTTC. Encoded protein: CASSATGLGVRAYNEQFF.